The following is a TCR beta chain sequence with its context. In the original processing: Amplifying reference gene primers gave estimates of nucleated cell counts. TCRdb's table, derived via immunoSEQ multiplex PCR, lists solely in-frame clones and lacks some. V and J calls and clone size are given by that table; D and trimming were obtained from the DNA. The sample holds under 300,000 clones, roughly 80% seen once. CDR1 is SEHNR, CDR2 FQNEAQ, per germline (reference sequence). The trim removed 4 bases at V and 2 bases at J, leaving 9 bases unmatched. The CDR3 has 19 residues. The data originate from a study of blood T cell repertoires in COVID-19. As for the study in general: The United States, Italy and Spain supplied acute and convalescent COVID-19 samples. Sources were T cells, B-cell-depleted T cells, or PBMCs; the material itself was cDNA or gDNA.

This sequence joins TRBV7-9 and TRBJ2-2; 14 nucleotides line up with TRBD2. The sequence came from a woman aged 18-29 years with acute or convalescent COVID-19. The sample was peripheral blood. CDR3 DNA: TGTGCCAGCAGCTCCGCCATGGGACTAGCGGGAGCCAACACCGGGGAGCTGTTTTTT. Translated, it gives CASSSAMGLAGANTGELFF.